The entry that follows covers one T cell receptor beta chain sequence. The source of the sample is a study of technical replicates of blood from a few donors. Clones were sequenced by immunoSEQ multiplex PCR, and TCRdb holds only the in-frame ones, with some missing. In the table there are tens of thousands of clones, more than 90% of which are singletons. The sequence derives from a human donor in good health. Some clones in this sample may be carry-over from other donors' samples. The sequencing sample was made of PBMCs.

The DNA for the CDR3 is TGTGCCAGCAAGTTGTCACAAACCGGGGAGCTGTTTTTT. Translation: CASKLSQTGELFF. The rearrangement links TRBV6-6 to TRBJ2-2; D not certain. Germline loops: CDR1 MNHNY, CDR2 SVGAGI (reference sequence). This CDR3 spans 13 amino acids. Trimming stripped 7 bases from V and 5 bases from J, with 11 bases between.